The 22 T cell receptor beta chains given below trace back to one sample, sequenced in a study of OX40 agonist ivuxolimab in advanced cancers. Measured with immunoSEQ multiplex PCR; TCRdb has only the in-frame clones, and not every one. The sample yields 75,000 to 95,000 clones, around nine tenths seen once. The sample in question was CD4+ or CD8+ T cells sorted from blood, obtained in a trial of the OX40 agonist ivuxolimab. These receptors all come from an adult with an advanced solid tumor such as melanoma, head and neck, liver or kidney cancer.

J is TRBJ2-2 and V is TRBV5-4; D unclear. This CDR3 is 15 amino acids long. CDR1 and CDR2 from the germline V gene are SGHNT and YYREEE (reference sequence). Trimming left V 0 bases short and J 0 bases short, with 6 bases between. For the CDR3, the DNA is TGTGCCAGCAGCTTGGGCTCGGCGAACACCGGGGAGCTGTTTTTT. Translated, it gives CASSLGSANTGELFF. The variable domain in full, completed from reference TRBV5-4 and TRBJ2-2, reads ETGVTQSPTHLIKTRGQQVTLRCSSQSGHNTVSWYQQALGQGPQFIFQYYREEENGRGNFPPRFSGLQFPNYSSELNVNALELDDSALYLCASSLGSANTGELFFGEGSRLTVL.

This chain links TRBV5-4 with TRBJ1-4; 11 bases align to TRBD1. The germline CDR1 and CDR2 sequences are SGHNT and YYREEE (reference sequence). This CDR3 comprises 14 residues. V gave up 3 bases and J gave up 13 bases; unmatched junction bases: 8. CDR3: CASSSGQGARGLFF. The CDR3 region has the DNA TGTGCCAGCAGCTCTGGACAGGGGGCGCGAGGACTGTTTTTT.

This chain joins TRBV2 and TRBJ1-1; D unresolved. There are 15 residues in the CDR3. Germline loops: CDR1 SNHLY, CDR2 FYNNEI. V gave up 3 bases and J gave up 1 base, with 12 bases separating them. The CDR3 loop is CASSDPGRKNTEAFF. The CDR3 coding sequence is TGTGCCAGCAGTGACCCAGGTCGGAAGAACACTGAAGCTTTCTTT.

This sequence joins TRBV6-7 and TRBJ2-7; D is unclear. TRBV6-7 is an open reading frame whose function is uncertain. The CDR3 contains 11 residues. V was trimmed by 7 bases and J by 2 bases, leaving 6 bases between them. CDR3 loop: CASIRTYEQYF. CDR3 nucleotide sequence: TGTGCCAGCATCCGGACCTACGAGCAGTACTTC.

This chain joins TRBV6-5 and TRBJ2-7; no reliable D call. Trimming left V 5 bases short and J 1 base short, with 15 bases between. This CDR3 comprises 15 residues. Germline assignment: CDR1 MNHEY and CDR2 SVGAGI. The CDR3 loop reads CASSAVGWASYEQYF. The CDR3 nucleotides read TGTGCCAGCAGTGCCGTCGGGTGGGCTTCCTACGAGCAGTACTTC.

This clone was seen a handful of times. The rearrangement links TRBV7-8 to TRBJ1-1; D remains unclear. The V gene lost 1 base and the J gene lost 4 bases, with 10 bases spanning the gap. Germline values: CDR1 SGHVS, CDR2 FQNEAQ. The CDR3 extends over 14 amino acids. The chain's CDR3 is CASSLGLLRTEAFF. As DNA, the CDR3 is TGTGCCAGCAGCTTAGGCCTGTTGCGCACTGAAGCTTTCTTT.

In nucleotides, the CDR3 is TGTGCCAGCAGCCCTGTGGCAGGGGCGATGTTCTTC. It specifies CASSPVAGAMFF. V is TRBV7-9 and J is TRBJ2-1; TRBD1 might be the D (6 bases). The CDR3 contains 12 residues. Per germline, CDR1 SEHNR and CDR2 FQNEAQ (reference sequence). The V end lost 5 bases, the J end lost 15 bases, and 17 bases lay between the germline ends.

This clone has only one observation. The genes are TRBV7-2 and TRBJ1-1; D remains unclear. This CDR3 spans 14 amino acids. Germline-derived CDR1 and CDR2 are SGHTA and FQGNSA. V lost 3 bases and J lost 1, with 9 bases in between. The CDR3 DNA is TGTGCCAGCAGCTTTGGGGAGTCGAACACTGAAGCTTTCTTT. It encodes CASSFGESNTEAFF.

This chain uses TRBV10-1 with TRBJ2-4; D could derive from TRBD1 or TRBD2 (5 bases each). V lost 4 bases and J 6 bases, leaving 10 bases between the germline ends. The CDR3 sequence is 13 residues long. The germline gives CDR1 WNHNN, CDR2 SYGVQD (reference sequence). The CDR3 DNA sequence: TGCGCCAGCAGTGGAGGGGTGGGAAACATTCAGTACTTC. Amino acid sequence: CASSGGVGNIQYF.

The chain couples TRBV2 to TRBJ2-7; 7 bases match TRBD2. V was pared by 10 bases and J by 6 bases, with 15 bases of the junction left unmatched. Germline CDR1 reads SNHLY; CDR2 reads FYNNEI. The length of the CDR3 is 14 residues. CDR3 nucleotide sequence: TGTGCCACCACGTGGGAGGGGACCCCGGGCGAGCAGTACTTC. Translating it yields CATTWEGTPGEQYF.

The V and J genes are TRBV30 and TRBJ1-2, with D uncertain. This CDR3 is 14 amino acids long. V was pared by 2 bases and J by 5 bases, with 15 bases between. Per germline, CDR1 GTSNPN and CDR2 SVGIG (reference sequence). This chain's CDR3 is CAWSRNSASYGYTF. The CDR3 DNA reads TGTGCCTGGAGTCGGAACAGCGCTAGTTATGGCTACACCTTC. The full variable domain, with the rest looked up from reference TRBV30 and TRBJ1-2, is SQTIHQWPATLVQPVGSPLSLECTVEGTSNPNLYWYRQAAGRGLQLLFYSVGIGQISSEVPQNLSASRPQDRQFILSSKKLLLSDSGFYLCAWSRNSASYGYTFGSGTRLTVV.

This sequence joins TRBV11-2 and TRBJ2-3; D is unclear. The CDR3 totals 13 residues. Per the germline V gene, CDR1 is SGHAT and CDR2 is FQNNGV. V lost 4 bases, J lost 6 bases, and 11 bases lay in between. This chain's CDR3 is CASSSQMRDTQYF. DNA for the CDR3: TGTGCCAGCAGCTCACAGATGAGGGATACGCAGTATTTT. The full variable domain, completed using reference TRBV11-2 and TRBJ2-3, is EAGVAQSPRYKIIEKRQSVAFWCNPISGHATLYWYQQILGQGPKLLIQFQNNGVVDDSQLPKDRFSAERLKGVDSTLKIQPAKLEDSAVYLCASSSQMRDTQYFGPGTRLTVL.

The rearrangement links TRBV15 to TRBJ2-7, with a weak D call TRBD1 (6 bases). Trimming took off 4 bases at V and 6 bases at J, with 13 bases between the two ends. The length of the CDR3 is 13 residues. CDR1 LNHNV and CDR2 YYDKDF come from the germline V gene (reference sequence). The CDR3 reads CATSNQGISEQYF. CDR3 DNA sequence: TGTGCCACCAGCAACCAGGGGATATCCGAGCAGTACTTC.

The CDR3 loop is CASSASQGAGTGELFF. The DNA for the CDR3 is TGTGCCAGCAGTGCTTCACAGGGGGCGGGGACCGGGGAGCTGTTTTTT. The chain joins TRBV28 to TRBJ2-2; 9 bases agree with TRBD1. Germline V gene sequence: CDR1 MDHEN, CDR2 SYDVKM. There are 16 residues in the CDR3. The junction had 9 bases not matched to a gene; V was cut back by 5 bases and J by 5 bases.

The V gene is TRBV18, the J gene TRBJ1-2, with D hard to call. There are 13 residues in the CDR3. V dropped 2 bases and J dropped 8 bases, with 12 bases sitting between them. CDR1 and CDR2 from the germline V gene are KGHSH and LQKENI. CDR3 coding DNA: TGTGCCAGCTCACCAGGCCCAGGAAAGGGCTACACCTTC. Protein: CASSPGPGKGYTF.

The chain carries TRBV7-2 and TRBJ2-5, with a possible D match to TRBD1 (6 bases). This CDR3 spans 14 amino acids. The germline gives CDR1 SGHTA, CDR2 FQGNSA. Trimming took off 5 bases at V and 11 bases at J, with 21 bases between the two ends. For the CDR3, the DNA is TGTGCCAGCAGCAATACTGGTACCAAGGGGGAGCAGTACTTC. Its translation is CASSNTGTKGEQYF.

This clone was seen just once. V usage is TRBV9 and J usage is TRBJ2-5; 11 nucleotides line up with TRBD2. The CDR3 covers 15 residues. V lost 6 bases and J lost 4; bases outside the gene matches: 8. Per germline, CDR1 SGDLS and CDR2 YYNGEE. This CDR3 reads CASNSGRAGVETQYF. The CDR3 region has the DNA TGTGCCAGCAATAGCGGGAGGGCCGGGGTAGAGACCCAGTACTTC.

The rearrangement uses TRBV28 and TRBJ1-5, with D uncertain. Trimming removed 5 bases at V and 6 bases at J, with 5 bases between. The germline CDR1 and CDR2 sequences are MDHEN and SYDVKM. CDR3 length: 11 amino acids. The CDR3 is CASSPSQPQHF. The CDR3 nucleotides are TGTGCCAGCAGTCCGAGTCAGCCCCAGCATTTT.

This clone was detected only once. V is TRBV11-2 and J is TRBJ2-5; D not resolved. The CDR3 length is 13 residues. Per the germline V gene, CDR1 is SGHAT and CDR2 is FQNNGV. Trimming took 5 bases from V and 4 from J, leaving 11 bases between them. CDR3 region: CASSQKVLETQYF. For the CDR3, the DNA is TGTGCCAGCAGCCAGAAGGTTTTAGAGACCCAGTACTTC.

This sequence joins TRBV5-4 and TRBJ2-4, with 11 nucleotides matching TRBD2. The germline gives CDR1 SGHNT, CDR2 YYREEE (reference sequence). V gave up 4 bases and J gave up 0 bases; unmatched junction bases: 3. The CDR3 is made up of 16 amino acids. The DNA of the CDR3 is TGTGCCAGCAGCCTCGGACTAGCGGGAGCCAAAAACATTCAGTACTTC. Translated, it gives CASSLGLAGAKNIQYF.

The chain combines TRBV5-1 with TRBJ2-3; 7 positions agree with TRBD1. Germline V lookup: CDR1 SGHRS, CDR2 YFSETQ. The CDR3 length is 14 residues. V dropped 4 bases and J dropped 0; count of bases not matched to a gene: 2. The CDR3 protein is CASSQGDSTDTQYF. The DNA for the CDR3 is TGCGCCAGCAGCCAGGGGGATAGCACAGATACGCAGTATTTT.

Remarks on this clone: The sample holds other DNA sequences that translate to the same CDR3. The V and J genes are TRBV2 and TRBJ1-4; 11 bases are shared with TRBD1. The CDR3 length is 14 residues. Germline loops: CDR1 SNHLY, CDR2 FYNNEI. V dropped 6 bases and J dropped 8; count of bases not matched to a gene: 5. CDR3 sequence reads: CASSGQGAGEKLFF. Written as DNA, the CDR3 is TGTGCCAGCAGCGGACAGGGGGCGGGCGAAAAACTGTTTTTT.